The clone carrying this T cell receptor (beta chain) was seen repeatedly, ten times or more. Its target is unknown. Clinical symptoms, serum thyroxine, TRAb, thyroid ultrasound and orbital computed tomography established diagnosis. The data belong to a study of T cells in Graves' hyperthyroidism and ophthalmopathy. Study conclusions and caveats: Progression to ophthalmopathy was predicted a median of approximately 6.4 months early. Researchers found most expanded thyroid clonotypes above 0.001 in blood as well.

The CDR3 totals 13 residues. Trimming stripped 3 bases from V and 5 bases from J, with 7 bases between. From germline, CDR1 is SGHVS and CDR2 FQNEAQ. Authors of the study amplified TCR beta CDR3 regions from RNA transcripts. Using the HTBI primer set, a first-round RT-PCR was run on the TCR CDR3. TCRdb reprocessed the multiplex PCR reads via MiXCR and lists one record per CDR3 protein. In the table there are 600,000 to 700,000 distinct CDR3 sequences, under 15% of which are singletons. Sequenced sample: blood. This receptor was identified in a woman in her forties with Graves' ophthalmopathy. This chain uses TRBV7-8 with TRBJ2-2; D unclear. The CDR3 DNA is TGTGCCAGCAGCTTCCTCGTGACCGGGGAGCTGTTTTTT. This codes for CASSFLVTGELFF.